This record covers a single TCR beta chain. Researchers ran the PCR with 60 Vbeta and 13 Jbeta primers. Repertoires were generated with immunoSEQ multiplex PCR, while TCRdb's copy carries only in-frame clones and drops some. Its clone listing holds roughly 75,000 clones. This sample was taken from a study of cytomegalovirus exposure and HLA in healthy donors. Germline loops: CDR1 MNHEY, CDR2 SVGAGI. V gave up 7 bases and J gave up 8 bases, with 9 bases separating them. This CDR3 is built from 11 residues. The J gene is TRBJ2-1, the V gene TRBV6-5; D may be TRBD1 (6 bases). The sequenced material came from PBMCs. The origin of this receptor is a man aged 40-55 years in good health and CMV-seronegative. The CDR3 DNA is TGTGCCAGCAACAAGGGGGATGAGCAGTTCTTC. The encoded protein is CASNKGDEQFF.